This T cell receptor beta chain was identified in a study of T cell repertoires in cytomegalovirus infection. Overall study findings and caveats: CMV carriers having the relevant HLA were flagged by cumulative public TCR beta family frequency. HLA-C-restricted CMV clonotypes gave the most frequent clonotype in two of eight donors.

In this sample, this clonotype turned up a few times. Antigen unknown. The CDR3 has 13 amino acids. Trimming took 10 bases from V and 4 from J; bases not matched to a gene: 5. TCRdb called the reads again in MiXCR, with one record for every CDR3 protein. The profile shows around 250,000 distinct CDR3 sequences, about 15% of them singletons. Sequenced: CD8+ T cells from PBMCs. The chain recombines TRBV12-3 or TRBV12-4 with TRBJ2-3; 10 bases align to TRBD2. This clonotype was sampled from a human donor in good health (CMV status not recorded). Some clones in this sample may be carry-over from other donors' samples. CDR3 loop: CAISGGFADTQYF. CDR3 DNA sequence: TGTGCCATTAGCGGGGGGTTCGCAGATACGCAGTATTTT.